These 23 T cell receptor beta chains originate from one sample sequenced in a study of T-cell memory formation after mild COVID-19. One entry per CDR3 protein, called by TCRdb with MiXCR from the 5' RACE reads. Among around 250,000 distinct CDR3 sequences listed, 16% were seen once. Sample: PBMCs or a T cell subset sorted from them (not recorded which). The origin of the receptors is a man between 18 and 35 years old who had mild COVID-19 (a few samples of this study predate the infection). Cell type and time point are not known.

The V gene is TRBV18, the J gene TRBJ2-5; D remains ambiguous. Germline loops: CDR1 KGHSH, CDR2 LQKENI. The CDR3 sequence is 14 residues long. Trimming stripped 0 bases from V and 5 bases from J, with 10 bases between. DNA of the CDR3: TGTGCCAGCTCACCACCGCCCAGCCGCGAGACCCAGTACTTC. Protein: CASSPPPSRETQYF.

V and J are TRBV12-3 or TRBV12-4 and TRBJ2-2; D is perhaps TRBD2 (5 bases). The CDR3 consists of 14 residues. The V gene lost 3 bases and the J gene lost 2 bases, with 7 bases spanning the gap. The CDR3 loop is CASSFLANTGELFF. DNA for the CDR3: TGTGCCAGCAGTTTCCTAGCCAACACCGGGGAGCTGTTTTTT.

This clonotype came up many times. The V and J genes are TRBV4-2 and TRBJ2-7; TRBD2 matches at 10 bases. CDR3 length: 17 residues. Germline CDR1 is LGHNA and CDR2 is YNFKEQ. V was pared by 4 bases and J by 7 bases, with 16 bases of the junction left unmatched. CDR3 sequence reads: CASSLSLLAGRSGEQYF. The CDR3 coding sequence is TGTGCCAGCAGCCTATCCCTACTAGCGGGGCGGTCAGGGGAGCAGTACTTC.

The J gene is TRBJ2-4, the V gene TRBV6-5, with a possible D match to TRBD1 (5 bases). Per the germline V gene, CDR1 is MNHEY and CDR2 is SVGAGI. The CDR3 runs to 14 residues. Between the trimmed V and J ends, which lost 4 bases and 7 bases, there was a span of 14 bases. CDR3 protein: CASSSPQAGNIQYF. CDR3 DNA sequence: TGTGCCAGCAGTTCCCCACAGGCCGGGAACATTCAGTACTTC.

V is TRBV7-9 and J is TRBJ1-2; maybe TRBD1 (5 bases). Germline CDR1 reads SEHNR; CDR2 reads FQNEAQ (reference sequence). V was pared by 3 bases and J by 3 bases, with 23 bases between. CDR3 length: 18 residues. The CDR3 here is CASSFSGQGWLRDYGYTF. The DNA for the CDR3 is TGTGCCAGCAGCTTTTCTGGGCAGGGTTGGTTACGGGACTATGGCTACACCTTC.

This clonotype was seen a few times. This chain uses TRBV6-5 with TRBJ2-5; 9 nucleotides line up with TRBD2. Germline assignment: CDR1 MNHEY and CDR2 SVGAGI. After removal of 9 bases from V and 5 bases from J, the junction contained 10 bases not matched to a gene. The CDR3 length is 14 residues. CDR3 in amino acids: CASAGGLAWETQYF. The CDR3 DNA reads TGTGCCAGTGCTGGAGGACTAGCGTGGGAGACCCAGTACTTC.

This clonotype has only a few counts. The rearrangement links TRBV29-1 to TRBJ2-2; unclear D gene. With 6 bases removed from V and 5 bases from J, the gap between germline ends came to 10 bases. The germline V gene encodes CDR1 SQVTM and CDR2 ANQGSEA. The CDR3 extends over 12 amino acids. The CDR3 bases are TGCAGCGTCGACGGCGGAACCGGGGAGCTGTTTTTT. The encoded protein is CSVDGGTGELFF.

This rearrangement joins TRBV29-1 to TRBJ2-7; D gene ambiguous. With 4 bases removed from V and 3 bases from J, the gap between germline ends came to 7 bases. This CDR3 contains 11 residues. The germline V gene has CDR1 SQVTM and CDR2 ANQGSEA. CDR3 protein: CSVGSLYEQYV. The CDR3 DNA reads TGCAGCGTTGGTTCGCTCTACGAGCAGTACGTC.

This clonotype was counted a few times. The chain joins TRBV4-1 to TRBJ2-2; 8 bases map to TRBD2. V lost 3 bases and J lost 7; bases outside the gene matches: 7. There are 15 residues in the CDR3. Germline V gene data show CDR1 as MGHRA and CDR2 as YSYEKL. CDR3 sequence reads: CASSHPTSGNGELFF. The CDR3 region has the DNA TGCGCCAGCAGCCATCCCACTAGCGGCAACGGGGAGCTGTTTTTT.

DNA of the CDR3: TGTGCCAGCAGGGAGATAAGCTCCTACAATGAGCAGTTCTTC. This gives the protein CASREISSYNEQFF. The V and J genes are TRBV9 and TRBJ2-1; D gene ambiguous. CDR3 size: 14 residues. Germline V CDR1 and CDR2: SGDLS, YYNGEE. The ends were cut back, 5 bases at V and 0 bases at J, with 9 bases in the middle.

This clonotype has only a few counts. The J gene is TRBJ1-2, the V gene TRBV7-2; perhaps TRBD1 as D (5 bases). CDR1 is SGHTA, CDR2 FQGNSA, per germline. This CDR3 is 13 amino acids long. The germline V and J ends were trimmed by 5 bases and 4 bases, with 11 bases remaining between them. The CDR3 coding sequence is TGTGCCAGCAGCGTGGGACTGACCTATGGCTACACCTTC. Its protein is CASSVGLTYGYTF.

This clonotype showed up many times. V is TRBV12-3 or TRBV12-4 and J is TRBJ2-7; D might be TRBD2 (6 bases). The CDR3 totals 15 residues. V was clipped by 4 bases and J by 4 bases, with 17 bases between them. The CDR3 spells CASSSGLSRGYEQYV. CDR3 DNA sequence: TGTGCCAGCAGTTCGGGACTTTCCCGTGGGTACGAGCAGTACGTC.

The chain uses TRBV7-9 and TRBJ2-2; a weak D match, TRBD2 (5 bases). The V end lost 9 bases, the J end lost 6 bases, and 11 bases lay between the germline ends. The V gene's germline CDR1 is SEHNR and CDR2 FQNEAQ (reference sequence). The CDR3 loop spans 12 amino acids. CDR3 region: CASPEVSGELFF. CDR3 coding DNA: TGTGCCAGTCCGGAGGTTTCCGGGGAGCTGTTTTTT.

The chain is built from TRBV7-2 and TRBJ2-5, with 9 bases lining up with TRBD2. This CDR3 region has 14 residues. CDR1 is SGHTA, CDR2 FQGNSA, per germline. The junction had 4 bases not matched to a gene; V was cut back by 4 bases and J by 4 bases. CDR3 residues: CASSYGTSRETQYF. The DNA for the CDR3 is TGTGCCAGCAGCTACGGGACTAGCCGAGAGACCCAGTACTTC. Using reference TRBV7-2 and TRBJ2-5 for the parts outside the CDR3, the full variable domain is GAGVSQSPSNKVTEKGKDVELRCDPISGHTALYWYRQSLGQGLEFLIYFQGNSAPDKSGLPSDRFSAERTGGSVSTLTIQRTQQEDSAVYLCASSYGTSRETQYFGPGTRLLVL.

This chain links TRBV28 with TRBJ2-1; D gene unclear. The CDR3 totals 12 residues. The germline V gene has CDR1 MDHEN and CDR2 SYDVKM. Trimming stripped 3 bases from V and 8 bases from J, with 8 bases between. The CDR3 reads CASSLNPHEQFF. The CDR3 bases are TGTGCCAGCAGTTTGAACCCCCATGAGCAGTTCTTC.

This chain uses TRBV20-1 with TRBJ1-5; D may be TRBD1 (6 bases). CDR3 length equals 14 residues. Looked up from germline, CDR1 is DFQATT and CDR2 is SNEGSKA (reference sequence). Trimming left V 0 bases short and J 5 bases short, with 11 bases between. As DNA, the CDR3 is TGCAGTGCTAGAGATCTGGGGGGCCATCAGCCCCAGCATTTT. Protein product: CSARDLGGHQPQHF.

The table lists this clonotype with a few counts. The V and J genes are TRBV4-1 and TRBJ1-5; 7 nucleotides align to TRBD1. Germline CDR1 is MGHRA and CDR2 is YSYEKL. V trimming: 4 bases; J trimming: 6 bases; junction bases outside the gene matches: 6. The CDR3 extends over 14 amino acids. The DNA of the CDR3 is TGCGCCAGCAGCCCAGAACCAGGGGGTCAGCCCCAGCATTTT. Its translation: CASSPEPGGQPQHF.

In this sample, this clonotype turned up a few times. The chain combines TRBV29-1 with TRBJ2-7; D might be TRBD1 (5 bases). Germline V gene lookup returns CDR1 SQVTM and CDR2 ANQGSEA. V shed 6 bases and J shed 3 bases, with 18 bases lying between them. This CDR3 has 14 residues. CDR3 coding DNA: TGCAGCGTGTCAGGGCTCCGGACCTACTACGAGCAGTACGTC. Translated, it gives CSVSGLRTYYEQYV.

This chain links TRBV18 with TRBJ2-1; D unclear. CDR1 KGHSH and CDR2 LQKENI come from the germline V gene. The V gene lost 3 bases and the J gene lost 4 bases, with 13 bases spanning the gap. The CDR3 extends over 15 amino acids. The DNA of the CDR3 is TGTGCCAGCTCACCTGCCTCCGTGAGGTACAATGAGCAGTTCTTC. It is translated as CASSPASVRYNEQFF.

The chain links TRBV7-2 to TRBJ2-3; D may match TRBD1 or TRBD2 (5 bases each). Trimming took off 0 bases at V and 2 bases at J, with 9 bases between the two ends. This CDR3 spans 15 amino acids. The germline CDR1 and CDR2 sequences are SGHTA and FQGNSA. This CDR3 is CASSLAGGNTDTQYF. CDR3 DNA sequence: TGTGCCAGCAGCTTAGCTGGGGGAAACACAGATACGCAGTATTTT.

The chain carries TRBV7-3 and TRBJ2-3; D tentatively reads TRBD1 or TRBD2 (5 bases each). Germline-derived CDR1 and CDR2 are SGHTA and FQGTGA. Trimming cost V 5 bases and J 0 bases, with 15 bases left between them. The CDR3 totals 16 residues. CDR3 in amino acids: CASSRGPRGSTDTQYF. The DNA for the CDR3 is TGTGCCAGCAGCCGCGGACCGAGGGGAAGCACAGATACGCAGTATTTT. The variable domain in full, with the rest retrieved from reference TRBV7-3 and TRBJ2-3, is GAGVSQTPSNKVTEKGKYVELRCDPISGHTALYWYRQSLGQGPEFLIYFQGTGAADDSGLPNDRFFAVRPEGSVSTLKIQRTERGDSAVYLCASSRGPRGSTDTQYFGPGTRLTVL.

This clonotype was counted a few times. J is TRBJ2-1 and V is TRBV24-1, with D possibly being TRBD2 (7 bases). V lost 4 bases and J 9 bases, leaving 18 bases between the germline ends. The CDR3 spans 15 residues. The germline gives CDR1 KGHDR, CDR2 SFDVKD. Here the CDR3 DNA reads TGTGCCACCAGTGAGGCCCAAGGGGGGGGGGTTGAGCAGTTCTTC. Its translation: CATSEAQGGGVEQFF.

A few counts support this clonotype. The V and J genes are TRBV14 and TRBJ2-7, with D possibly being TRBD2 (5 bases). The CDR3 extends over 18 amino acids. V lost 1 base, J lost 2 bases, and 21 bases lay in between. Germline V gene data show CDR1 as SGHDN and CDR2 as FVKESK. CDR3 in DNA: TGTGCCAGCAGCCAAGCCCCGGACGACTACCTGATCGCCTACGAGCAGTACGTC. Protein sequence: CASSQAPDDYLIAYEQYV.